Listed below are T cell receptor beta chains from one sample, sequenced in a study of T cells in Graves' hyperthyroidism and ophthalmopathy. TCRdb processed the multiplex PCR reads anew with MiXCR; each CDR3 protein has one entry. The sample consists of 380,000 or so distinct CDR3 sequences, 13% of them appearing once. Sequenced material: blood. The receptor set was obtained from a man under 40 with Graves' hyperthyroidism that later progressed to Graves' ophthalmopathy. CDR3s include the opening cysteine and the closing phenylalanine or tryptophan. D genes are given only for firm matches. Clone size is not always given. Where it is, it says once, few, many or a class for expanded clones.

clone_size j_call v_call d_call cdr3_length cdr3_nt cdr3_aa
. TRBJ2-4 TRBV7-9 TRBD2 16 TGTGCCAGCAGCGAGTGGACTAGCGGGGCAAAGAACATTCAGTACTTC CASSEWTSGAKNIQYF
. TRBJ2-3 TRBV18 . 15 TGTGCCAGCTCACCAACTATCACCAGCCCAGATACGCAGTATTTT CASSPTITSPDTQYF
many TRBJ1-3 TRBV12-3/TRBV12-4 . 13 TGTGCCAGCAGTTTAGGGAGTGGAAACACCATATATTTT CASSLGSGNTIYF
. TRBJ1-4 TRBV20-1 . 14 TGCAGTGCGGCGCGGGGTACGGCTAATGAAAAACTGTTTTTT CSAARGTANEKLFF
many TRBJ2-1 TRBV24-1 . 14 TGTGCCACCAGTGCCCACAGCCGAGGCGATGAGCAGTTCTTC CATSAHSRGDEQFF
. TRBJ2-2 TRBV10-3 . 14 TGTGCCATCAGTGGGACAGACAGCACCGGGGAGCTGTTTTTT CAISGTDSTGELFF
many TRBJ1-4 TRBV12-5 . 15 TGTGCTAGTGGTTCGGCGGGACACGGGAATGAAAAACTGTTTTTT CASGSAGHGNEKLFF
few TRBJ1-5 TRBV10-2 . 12 TGCGCCAGCAGTGATTTTAGAAGCGCCCAGCATTTT CASSDFRSAQHF
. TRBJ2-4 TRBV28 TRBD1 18 TGTGCCAGCAGCTCCGGGACAGGGCGATTTGAGGCCAAAAACATTCAGTACTTC CASSSGTGRFEAKNIQYF
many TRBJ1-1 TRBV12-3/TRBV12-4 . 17 TGTGCCAGCAGTTTAGAGGTTGGGCAGGGAGTGGACACTGAAGCTTTCTTT CASSLEVGQGVDTEAFF
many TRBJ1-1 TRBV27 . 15 TGTGCCAGCAGTTTACAGGGCAGACCGAACACTGAAGCTTTCTTT CASSLQGRPNTEAFF